The 13 T cell receptor beta chains presented below share a single source sample, sequenced in a study of T-cell reconstitution after alpha-beta-depleted transplantation in children. The TCRbeta library incorporated unique molecular identifiers. TCRdb re-analysed the PCR reads in MiXCR, keeping a single row per CDR3 protein. Here the sample spans hundreds of thousands of distinct CDR3 sequences, 10% to 15% being singletons. The sequenced sample was PBMCs, mostly from graft donor cells, obtained 360 days after TCRalphabeta/CD19-depleted stem cell transplant. The source is a male patient younger than 18 who had a stem cell transplant for acute myeloid leukemia, so the T cells may come from the graft donor.

This clonotype was found a few times. V usage is TRBV28 and J usage is TRBJ2-2; D uncertain. This CDR3 comprises 15 residues. CDR1 is MDHEN, CDR2 SYDVKM, per germline. Trimming removed 5 bases at V and 7 bases at J, with 17 bases between. CDR3 sequence: CASSPLPDRDGELFF. CDR3 nucleotides: TGTGCCAGCAGTCCCTTACCGGATAGGGACGGGGAGCTGTTTTTT.

The rearrangement joins TRBV12-3 or TRBV12-4 to TRBJ2-1; 12 nucleotides line up with TRBD2. Trimming at V came to 1 base and at J to 4 bases, leaving 5 bases not matched to a gene. The CDR3 is 17 residues long. The CDR3 DNA reads TGTGCCAGCAGTTTAGGGACTAGCGGGACTACTTACAATGAGCAGTTCTTC. Residues: CASSLGTSGTTYNEQFF.

This clonotype was recorded at least ten times. This chain links TRBV18 with TRBJ2-1; maybe TRBD2 (5 bases). CDR1 KGHSH and CDR2 LQKENI come from the germline V gene. Trimming left V 3 bases short and J 6 bases short, with 12 bases between. CDR3 size: 14 residues. DNA for the CDR3: TGTGCCAGCTCACCGTTCACTAGTCGCAATGAGCAGTTCTTC. It yields the protein CASSPFTSRNEQFF.

At least ten counts were recorded for this clonotype. The chain employs TRBV27 and TRBJ2-2; D may be TRBD2 (5 bases). The V and J ends lost 2 bases and 1 base respectively, with 11 bases between them. The germline gives CDR1 MNHEY, CDR2 SMNVEV (reference sequence). The CDR3 is 16 amino acids. CDR3 loop: CASSLNGLQNTGELFF. The CDR3 nucleotides read TGTGCCAGCAGTTTAAATGGACTCCAGAACACCGGGGAGCTGTTTTTT.

This clonotype was observed many times. This chain uses TRBV12-3 or TRBV12-4 with TRBJ2-7; no clear D. Between the trimmed V and J ends, which lost 1 base and 2 bases, there was a span of 6 bases. The CDR3 extends over 13 amino acids. In DNA, the CDR3 is TGTGCCAGCAGTTTAGGCATCCCCTACGAGCAGTACTTC. Its translation: CASSLGIPYEQYF.

V gene TRBV20-1 combines with J gene TRBJ2-5, with a weak D call TRBD2 (5 bases). Germline CDR1 reads DFQATT; CDR2 reads SNEGSKA (reference sequence). Trimming took 1 base from V and 7 from J, leaving 10 bases between them. The CDR3 spans 12 residues. Written as DNA, the CDR3 is TGCAGTGCTAGAGGCGACCGGGGGACCCAGTACTTC. Protein product: CSARGDRGTQYF.

This clonotype was recorded at least ten times. The gene calls are TRBV5-6 and TRBJ2-1, with a weak D call TRBD1 (6 bases). V was trimmed by 4 bases and J by 4 bases, leaving 15 bases between them. This CDR3 spans 15 amino acids. Germline loops: CDR1 SGHDT, CDR2 YYEEEE. CDR3: CASSPLWTVYNEQFF. As DNA, the CDR3 is TGTGCCAGCAGCCCCCTCTGGACAGTTTACAATGAGCAGTTCTTC.

This clonotype was counted between two and nine times. J is TRBJ2-1 and V is TRBV4-3, with 7 positions matching TRBD2. The V and J ends lost 2 bases and 8 bases, in that order; junction bases with no gene match: 9. This CDR3 is 15 amino acids long. CDR1 is LGHNA, CDR2 YSLEER, per germline. The CDR3 loop is CASSQRAGWGDEQFF. The CDR3 DNA reads TGCGCCAGCAGCCAACGAGCGGGATGGGGCGATGAGCAGTTCTTC.

The chain carries TRBV19 and TRBJ1-5; 11 nucleotides align to TRBD1. Germline CDR1 LNHDA, CDR2 SQIVND (reference sequence). The J segment lost 0 bases and the V segment lost 9 bases, leaving 7 bases of the junction unmatched. CDR3 length: 16 residues. CDR3 DNA: TGTGCCAGCATCGGACAGGGGGCTTATAGCAATCAGCCCCAGCATTTT. This sequence encodes CASIGQGAYSNQPQHF.

DNA of the CDR3: TGTGCCAGCAGTTTATGGGGGGCAATGTACTTC. This sequence encodes CASSLWGAMYF. This chain links TRBV12-3 or TRBV12-4 with TRBJ2-7, with D perhaps given as TRBD1 or TRBD2 (6 bases each). V was cut by 2 bases and J by 12 bases, with 11 bases left in between. This CDR3 has 11 amino acids.

This clonotype occurred a few times. The chain employs TRBV29-1 and TRBJ2-3; D unclear. The CDR3 is made up of 11 amino acids. In germline, CDR1 is SQVTM, CDR2 ANQGSEA. V lost 4 bases and J lost 5, with 7 bases in between. CDR3 DNA sequence: TGCAGCGTTGGGTCATTAGATACGCAGTATTTT. Its protein is CSVGSLDTQYF.

This clonotype was seen a handful of times. The V call is TRBV20-1, the J call TRBJ2-5, with TRBD1 matching over 9 bases. Germline assignment: CDR1 DFQATT and CDR2 SNEGSKA (reference sequence). The length of the CDR3 is 16 residues. V trimming: 1 base; J trimming: 2 bases; junction bases outside the gene matches: 8. The CDR3 sequence is CSARGGTGTSQETQYF. CDR3 sequence (DNA): TGCAGTGCTAGAGGGGGGACAGGGACTTCGCAAGAGACCCAGTACTTC.

This clonotype was seen a few times. This chain uses TRBV27 with TRBJ2-3, with D unresolved. Germline values: CDR1 MNHEY, CDR2 SMNVEV (reference sequence). The V end lost 6 bases, the J end lost 2 bases, and 6 bases lay between the germline ends. The CDR3 extends over 12 amino acids. CDR3 DNA: TGTGCCAGCAGATACAACACAGATACGCAGTATTTT. This translates into CASRYNTDTQYF.